Listed here are 25 T cell receptor beta chains from one sample, sequenced in a study of T-cell memory formation after mild COVID-19. TCRdb re-called the 5' RACE reads with MiXCR, one entry per CDR3 protein. This repertoire shows roughly 160,000 distinct CDR3 sequences, roughly 13% found once; its top ten account for approximately 3.5%. Sequencing was done on a sample of PBMCs or a T cell subset sorted from them (not recorded which). Receptors originate from a young man who had mild COVID-19 (a few samples of this study predate the infection). Cell type and time point are not known.

This clonotype appeared a few times. The chain combines TRBV5-1 with TRBJ2-1; D not certain. CDR1 and CDR2 (germline): SGHRS, YFSETQ. The CDR3 sequence is 12 residues long. V shed 0 bases and J shed 9 bases, with 7 bases lying between them. The CDR3 DNA reads as TGCGCCAGCAGCTTGGTGATGGGTGAGCAGTTCTTC. Translated, it gives CASSLVMGEQFF.

This clonotype came up a few times. The J gene is TRBJ2-1, the V gene TRBV11-1, with TRBD1 matching over 7 bases. The junction had 6 bases not matched to a gene; V was cut back by 5 bases and J by 5 bases. The germline gives CDR1 SGHAT, CDR2 FQDESV (reference sequence). The length of the CDR3 is 14 residues. CDR3 protein: CASSATGRDNEQFF. CDR3 DNA: TGTGCCAGCAGCGCGACAGGGCGAGACAATGAGCAGTTCTTC.

V and J are TRBV2 and TRBJ2-3; the D gene could be TRBD1 or TRBD2 (5 bases each). Germline CDR1 reads SNHLY; CDR2 reads FYNNEI. The CDR3 totals 16 residues. Trimming took 7 bases from V and 0 from J, leaving 17 bases between them. The DNA for the CDR3 is TGTGCCAGCACTGTTTACGGGACCATCAGCACAGATACGCAGTATTTT. Amino acids: CASTVYGTISTDTQYF.

This clonotype counts as medium-sized. The rearrangement links TRBV29-1 to TRBJ2-2; no firm D call. The CDR3 spans 13 residues. V was trimmed by 3 bases and J by 4 bases, leaving 9 bases between them. CDR1 and CDR2 from the germline V gene are SQVTM and ANQGSEA. The DNA of the CDR3 is TGCAGCGTTGACGGCCTAGGCACCGGGGAGCTGTTTTTT. Residues: CSVDGLGTGELFF.

This clonotype was detected only a few times. CDR3 residues: CASSQEPTVQETQYF. Here the CDR3 DNA reads TGTGCCAGCAGCCAAGAACCGACAGTCCAAGAGACCCAGTACTTC. The genes are TRBV3-1 and TRBJ2-5; tentatively, D is TRBD1 (5 bases). This CDR3 is built from 15 residues. Deletions cut 0 bases from V and 1 base from J, with 9 bases between. Per the germline V gene, CDR1 is LGHDT and CDR2 is YNNKEL (reference sequence).

This clonotype turned up a few times. The chain has TRBV2 and TRBJ1-5, with D unclear. Germline V gene data show CDR1 as SNHLY and CDR2 as FYNNEI. This CDR3 is 13 amino acids long. V lost 4 bases and J 7 bases, leaving 11 bases between the germline ends. The CDR3 sequence is CASSGNLPQPQHF. CDR3 nucleotide sequence: TGTGCCAGCAGTGGGAACCTACCCCAGCCCCAGCATTTT.

This rearrangement joins TRBV9 to TRBJ2-7; D unresolved. The CDR3 consists of 13 residues. Germline loops: CDR1 SGDLS, CDR2 YYNGEE. Trimming removed 3 bases from V and 6 bases from J, with 13 bases in between. The CDR3 loop is CASSETPGLEQYF. The DNA of the CDR3 is TGTGCCAGCAGCGAGACCCCCGGGCTCGAGCAGTACTTC.

The chain is built from TRBV9 and TRBJ2-3; 13 bases map to TRBD2. Germline V CDR1 and CDR2: SGDLS, YYNGEE. Trimming removed 3 bases from V and 2 bases from J; junction bases left unmatched: 3. The CDR3 runs to 16 residues. The chain's CDR3 is CASSGGTSGVTDTQYF. The CDR3 DNA sequence: TGTGCCAGCAGCGGAGGGACTAGCGGGGTCACAGATACGCAGTATTTT.

CDR3 DNA: TGTGCCAGCAGCTTGGAGGGACTAGCTACAGATACGCAGTATTTT. Its protein is CASSLEGLATDTQYF. The chain employs TRBV7-2 and TRBJ2-3, with TRBD2 matching over 9 bases. CDR1 and CDR2 (germline): SGHTA, FQGNSA. J lost 3 bases, V lost 3 bases, and 4 bases had no gene match. This CDR3 is 15 amino acids long.

The V and J genes are TRBV5-1 and TRBJ2-5; D assignment may be TRBD1 or TRBD2 (6 bases each). CDR1 and CDR2 from the germline V gene are SGHRS and YFSETQ. This CDR3 is built from 14 residues. Trimming stripped 4 bases from V and 3 bases from J, with 13 bases between. This CDR3 is CASSKGGPKETQYF. In nucleotides, the CDR3 is TGCGCCAGCAGCAAGGGGGGCCCCAAAGAGACCCAGTACTTC.

A few counts support this clonotype. This rearrangement joins TRBV24-1 to TRBJ2-1; tentative D call: TRBD1 (5 bases). This CDR3 spans 12 amino acids. Trimming left V 5 bases short and J 8 bases short, with 9 bases between. Germline CDR1 KGHDR, CDR2 SFDVKD. The CDR3 DNA reads as TGTGCCACCAGTGTCAGGGTCGATGAGCAGTTCTTC. This translates into CATSVRVDEQFF.

This clonotype has a handful of counts. The V and J genes are TRBV29-1 and TRBJ2-3, with D possibly TRBD2 on 5 matching bases. The CDR3 spans 12 residues. Germline loops: CDR1 SQVTM, CDR2 ANQGSEA. V was clipped by 4 bases and J by 5 bases, with 10 bases between them. Written as DNA, the CDR3 is TGCAGCGTTGGGAGGCCCGGAGATACGCAGTATTTT. This encodes CSVGRPGDTQYF.

This clonotype was observed many times. This chain joins TRBV7-2 and TRBJ1-3, with 7 bases aligning to TRBD1. V lost 4 bases to trimming and J lost 4 bases; unmatched junction nucleotides: 1. This CDR3 has 13 residues. Germline lookup yields CDR1 SGHTA and CDR2 FQGNSA. The CDR3: CASSSGQGNTIYF. The CDR3 nucleotides are TGTGCCAGCAGCTCGGGACAGGGAAACACCATATATTTT.

This clonotype was picked up a small number of times. The chain employs TRBV5-1 and TRBJ1-4, with D uncertain. The CDR3 is 16 residues long. Per germline, CDR1 SGHRS and CDR2 YFSETQ. V gave up 5 bases and J gave up 0 bases, with 14 bases separating them. The CDR3 region has the DNA TGCGCCAGCAGGTCCGTGGTTTCGGCAACTAATGAAAAACTGTTTTTT. Protein sequence: CASRSVVSATNEKLFF.

This clonotype was counted only a few times. The chain uses TRBV7-8 and TRBJ1-4, with no clear D. The CDR3 contains 13 residues. In germline, CDR1 is SGHVS, CDR2 FQNEAQ. Trimming left V 6 bases short and J 7 bases short, with 12 bases between. The CDR3 sequence: CASSINWGEKLFF. For the CDR3, the DNA is TGTGCCAGCAGTATTAACTGGGGTGAAAAACTGTTTTTT.

The V call is TRBV20-1, the J call TRBJ2-7, with 8 bases that match TRBD1. V trimming: 6 bases; J trimming: 7 bases; junction bases outside the gene matches: 17. The germline V gene has CDR1 DFQATT and CDR2 SNEGSKA (reference sequence). The CDR3 length is 15 residues. The CDR3: CSAPPLGTGVREQYF. For the CDR3, the DNA is TGCAGTGCCCCCCCCCTCGGGACAGGTGTCAGGGAGCAGTACTTC.

The chain recombines TRBV7-2 with TRBJ2-2; TRBD1 aligns across 7 bases. Germline CDR1 SGHTA, CDR2 FQGNSA. The ends lost 6 bases at V and 3 bases at J; junction bases unmatched: 7. The CDR3 has 15 amino acids. The CDR3 nucleotides are TGTGCCAGCAGATGGGACAGACAACACACCGGGGAGCTGTTTTTT. Residues: CASRWDRQHTGELFF.

This clonotype showed up just a few times. The chain uses TRBV27 and TRBJ2-7, with D uncertain. This CDR3 comprises 13 residues. The germline V gene has CDR1 MNHEY and CDR2 SMNVEV (reference sequence). The V end lost 4 bases, the J end lost 2 bases, and 9 bases lay between the germline ends. The CDR3 loop reads CASSYQDTYEQYF. The CDR3, as DNA: TGTGCCAGCAGTTATCAGGATACCTACGAGCAGTACTTC.

The chain couples TRBV2 to TRBJ2-7; possibly TRBD1 or TRBD2 for D (5 bases each). The V and J ends lost 8 bases and 2 bases respectively, with 10 bases between them. There are 12 residues in the CDR3. Germline V gives CDR1 SNHLY, CDR2 FYNNEI. For the CDR3, the DNA is TGTGCCAGCGGGGGTAGGGCCTACGAGCAGTACTTC. It encodes CASGGRAYEQYF. Together with reference TRBV2 and TRBJ2-7, the CDR3 gives the full variable domain: EPEVTQTPSHQVTQMGQEVILRCVPISNHLYFYWYRQILGQKVEFLVSFYNNEISEKSEIFDDQFSVERPDGSNFTLKIRSTKLEDSAMYFCASGGRAYEQYFGPGTRLTVT.

This rearrangement joins TRBV14 to TRBJ2-4; D possibly corresponds to TRBD2 (5 bases). Germline-derived CDR1 and CDR2 are SGHDN and FVKESK. The CDR3 is 18 residues long. V lost 0 bases, J lost 2 bases, and 17 bases lay in between. In nucleotides, the CDR3 is TGTGCCAGCAGCCAAGAAGTTCGGGCGGGCTTACCCAAAAACATTCAGTACTTC. It translates to CASSQEVRAGLPKNIQYF.

DNA of the CDR3: TGCGCCAGCAGGCAGGGGAAGGTTAATGAAAAACTGTTTTTT. It specifies CASRQGKVNEKLFF. The genes are TRBV5-1 and TRBJ1-4; perhaps TRBD1 as D (6 bases). This CDR3 is 14 amino acids long. The germline CDR1 and CDR2 sequences are SGHRS and YFSETQ. Trimming left V 5 bases short and J 4 bases short, with 12 bases between.

This clonotype was seen more than once but under ten times. This chain joins TRBV7-2 and TRBJ1-4, with D possibly TRBD1 on 6 matching bases. Germline CDR1 SGHTA, CDR2 FQGNSA. V gave up 2 bases and J gave up 3 bases, with 13 bases separating them. CDR3 size: 16 residues. The DNA for the CDR3 is TGTGCCAGCAGCTTACAGGGGAGGCTAGCTAATGAAAAACTGTTTTTT. Translated, it gives CASSLQGRLANEKLFF.

This clonotype showed up just a few times. This rearrangement joins TRBV12-2 to TRBJ1-4; TRBD1 is the table's D call and was not checked against the DNA. TRBV12-2 is tagged as a pseudogene. The CDR3 is 14 residues long. CDR3 nucleotides: TGTGCAAGTCGCCCCAGGGCGGAGGACGAAAAACTGTTTTTT. Translating it yields CASRPRAEDEKLFF.

This clonotype was observed a handful of times. The V call is TRBV7-2, the J call TRBJ2-2; D is unclear. V was clipped by 3 bases and J by 8 bases, with 4 bases between them. The germline V gene encodes CDR1 SGHTA and CDR2 FQGNSA. The CDR3 runs to 11 residues. Written as DNA, the CDR3 is TGTGCCAGCAGCTTCGGGGGGGAGCTGTTTTTT. As protein: CASSFGGELFF.

As regards this clonotype: The germline gene is not matched at one end of the junction; a read error may be the cause. This chain uses TRBV5-1 with TRBJ1-5, with 9 bases identical to TRBD1. The CDR3 covers 15 residues. The germline V gene has CDR1 SGHRS and CDR2 YFSETQ. DNA for the CDR3: TGCGCCAGCAGCTTGGCTACAGGGGGCAACCAGCCCCAGCATTTT. Its translation is CASSLATGGNQPQHF.